Below are 10 T cell receptor beta chains sequenced from a single sample in a study of Graves' ophthalmopathy and Graves' hyperthyroidism. RNA transcripts were the source from which TCR beta CDR3 regions were amplified. Second-round multiplex PCR came after first-round RT-PCR with HTBI primers. MiXCR was run by TCRdb on the multiplex PCR reads, yielding one entry per CDR3 protein. The sample records more than 1,000,000 distinct CDR3 sequences, 36% being singletons. The sample taken for sequencing was peripheral blood or thyroid tissue (not recorded which). The receptors derive from an adult man with Graves' hyperthyroidism.

The chain combines TRBV12-3 or TRBV12-4 with TRBJ1-2; TRBD1 matches at 7 bases. V shed 5 bases and J 3 bases; nucleotides not matched to a gene: 12. The CDR3 runs to 16 residues. The CDR3 coding sequence is TGTGCCAGCAGTCAAACAGGGGATGTGGCGTACTATGGCTACACCTTC. Protein product: CASSQTGDVAYYGYTF.

The J gene is TRBJ2-7, the V gene TRBV15, with 9 bases matching TRBD1. The germline CDR1 and CDR2 sequences are LNHNV and YYDKDF (reference sequence). This CDR3 is built from 16 residues. V gave up 1 base and J gave up 3 bases; unmatched junction bases: 7. CDR3 amino acids: CATSRGTGQGNYEQYF. For the CDR3, the DNA is TGTGCCACCAGCAGAGGAACGGGACAGGGCAACTACGAGCAGTACTTC. Drawing the rest from reference TRBV15 and TRBJ2-7, the complete variable domain is DAMVIQNPRYQVTQFGKPVTLSCSQTLNHNVMYWYQQKSSQAPKLLFHYYDKDFNNEADTPDNFQSRRPNTSFCFLDIRSPGLGDTAMYLCATSRGTGQGNYEQYFGPGTRLTVT.

The J gene is TRBJ1-6, the V gene TRBV10-3; D may be TRBD1 (5 bases). The CDR3 extends over 13 amino acids. Trimming cost V 8 bases and J 8 bases, with 13 bases left between them. Per germline, CDR1 ENHRY and CDR2 SYGVKD. CDR3 residues: CAIGRDVDSPLHF. The DNA for the CDR3 is TGTGCCATCGGGCGGGACGTAGATTCACCCCTCCACTTT.

The CDR3 bases are TGCGCCAGCAGCTTGCTGGGGAGTCGGGGCGGGGAGCTGTTTTTT. Protein product: CASSLLGSRGGELFF. The V gene is TRBV5-1, the J gene TRBJ2-2; possibly TRBD2 for D (5 bases). Germline-derived CDR1 and CDR2 are SGHRS and YFSETQ. The CDR3 consists of 15 residues. Deletions cut 1 base from V and 7 bases from J, with 14 bases between.

About this clonotype itself: One end of the junction does not line up with germline, which may come from a read error. The V gene is TRBV6-5, the J gene TRBJ2-7; D remains ambiguous. Germline assignment: CDR1 MNHEY and CDR2 SVGAGI. CDR3 length equals 13 residues. The CDR3: CASGRTASYEQSF. The CDR3 DNA is TGTGCCAGCGGGCGGACCGCGTCCTACGAGCAGTCCTTC.

This clonotype was picked up many times. The chain has TRBV7-6 and TRBJ1-2, with D possibly TRBD1 on 6 matching bases. This CDR3 contains 12 residues. Germline CDR1 reads SGHVS; CDR2 reads FNYEAQ. Trimming pared 2 bases from V and 6 bases from J, leaving 7 bases between. As DNA, the CDR3 is TGTGCCAGCAGCTTACCAGGGGATGGCTACACCTTC. Translating it yields CASSLPGDGYTF. The full variable domain, its missing parts supplied by reference TRBV7-6 and TRBJ1-2, is GAGVSQSPRYKVTKRGQDVALRCDPISGHVSLYWYRQALGQGPEFLTYFNYEAQQDKSGLPNDRFSAERPEGSISTLTIQRTEQRDSAMYRCASSLPGDGYTFGSGTRLTVV.

The chain carries TRBV30 and TRBJ2-5, with D uncertain. The CDR3 extends over 11 amino acids. Trimming pared 3 bases from V and 1 base from J, leaving 3 bases between. The germline CDR1 and CDR2 sequences are GTSNPN and SVGIG (reference sequence). CDR3 residues: CAWSGQETQYF. The CDR3 DNA is TGTGCCTGGAGCGGCCAAGAGACCCAGTACTTC.

This clonotype has at least ten counts. V and J are TRBV20-1 and TRBJ1-3; D remains unclear. The germline V and J ends were trimmed by 1 base and 0 bases, with 10 bases remaining between them. There are 15 residues in the CDR3. From germline, CDR1 is DFQATT and CDR2 SNEGSKA (reference sequence). The CDR3 region is CSARAVQDSGNTIYF. CDR3 nucleotides: TGCAGTGCTAGAGCCGTACAAGACTCTGGAAACACCATATATTTT.

With respect to this clonotype: This may stem from a read error, because a much larger clone lies one nucleotide away. The chain couples TRBV16 to TRBJ1-5; 7 nucleotides align to TRBD1. The CDR3 has 16 residues. Germline lookup yields CDR1 KGHSY and CDR2 FQNENV. The J segment lost 4 bases and the V segment lost 4 bases, leaving 10 bases of the junction unmatched. The CDR3 DNA follows: TGTGCCAGCAGCCCATCCGTGGGACAGCCTAATCAGCCCCAGCATTTT. Its protein is CASSPSVGQPNQPQHF.

J is TRBJ2-5 and V is TRBV7-2; D perhaps matches TRBD2 (6 bases). Germline V gene data show CDR1 as SGHTA and CDR2 as FQGNSA. V shed 5 bases and J shed 2 bases, with 12 bases lying between them. The CDR3 is 14 residues long. This CDR3 is CASSNAGTQETQYF. Here the CDR3 DNA reads TGTGCCAGCAGCAATGCCGGGACTCAAGAGACCCAGTACTTC. The whole variable domain, remainder taken from reference TRBV7-2 and TRBJ2-5, is GAGVSQSPSNKVTEKGKDVELRCDPISGHTALYWYRQSLGQGLEFLIYFQGNSAPDKSGLPSDRFSAERTGGSVSTLTIQRTQQEDSAVYLCASSNAGTQETQYFGPGTRLLVL.